This T cell receptor beta chain is drawn from a study of PD-L1 blockade in urothelial cancer. As for the study in general: At some point between 2012 and 2014 therapy began: atezolizumab 1,200 mg intravenously every 3 weeks. It was at 3 weeks (second dose) and 6 weeks after treatment start that blood was analyzed.

The CDR3 has 14 amino acids. Per the germline V gene, CDR1 is SEHNR and CDR2 is FQNEAQ (reference sequence). Trimming removed 1 base at V and 3 bases at J, with 10 bases between. Synthetic analogs of TCR templates were spiked into every PCR. Data came from immunoSEQ multiplex PCR; TCRdb stores just in-frame clones and leaves some out. The sample holds fewer than 40,000 clones, over 75% seen once. The sample consisted of PBMCs, taken around atezolizumab (anti-PD-L1) treatment. V and J are TRBV7-9 and TRBJ2-7, with unresolved D. The receptor was derived from a man aged 65-85 years with urothelial cancer. For the CDR3, the DNA is TGTGCCAGCAGCTTAGATCGGTGGAGCTACGAGCAGTACTTC. Its translation is CASSLDRWSYEQYF.